The clone carrying this TCR beta chain was counted only a few times. In TCRdb, the 5' RACE reads were re-called with MiXCR into one record per CDR3 protein. The data contain a few hundred thousand distinct CDR3 sequences, about 20% of them singletons. The record originates from a study of T-cell memory formation after mild COVID-19. The ends lost 6 bases at V and 13 bases at J; junction bases unmatched: 16. The CDR3 is 17 amino acids. The chain is built from TRBV12-3 or TRBV12-4 and TRBJ2-1, with 15 positions matching TRBD2. The source of this sequence is an adult woman who had mild COVID-19 (a few samples of this study predate the infection). Cell type and time point are not known. Sequences were obtained from PBMCs or a T cell subset sorted from them (not recorded which). The DNA of the CDR3 is TGTGCCAGCAGCCTGCCCGGACTAGCGGGAGGGCCTATGACTCAGTTCTTC. This codes for CASSLPGLAGGPMTQFF.